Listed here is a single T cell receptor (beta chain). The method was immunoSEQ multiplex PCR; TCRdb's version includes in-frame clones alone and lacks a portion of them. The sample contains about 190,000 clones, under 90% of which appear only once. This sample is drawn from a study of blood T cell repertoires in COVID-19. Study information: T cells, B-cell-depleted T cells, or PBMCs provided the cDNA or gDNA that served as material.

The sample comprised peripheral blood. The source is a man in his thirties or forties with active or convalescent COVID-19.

This CDR3 reads CASSLAEEQFF. The CDR3 DNA reads as TGCGCCAGCAGCTTGGCGGAGGAGCAGTTCTTC. V usage is TRBV5-1 and J usage is TRBJ2-1; no firm D call. CDR1 is SGHRS, CDR2 YFSETQ, per germline. V was trimmed by 0 bases and J by 10 bases, leaving 5 bases between them. The CDR3 runs to 11 residues. The variable domain in full, completed from reference TRBV5-1 and TRBJ2-1, reads KAGVTQTPRYLIKTRGQQVTLSCSPISGHRSVSWYQQTPGQGLQFLFEYFSETQRNKGNFPGRFSGRQFSNSRSEMNVSTLELGDSALYLCASSLAEEQFFGPGTRLTVL.